The clone carrying this T cell receptor (beta chain) showed up just a few times. The sample originates from a study of early T cells in non-severe SARS-CoV-2 infection. As part of library construction, unique molecular identifiers were attached to individual cDNA molecules. Using its own MiXCR run on the 5' RACE reads, TCRdb lists one record per CDR3 protein. The repertoire holds 86,000 or so distinct CDR3 sequences, over 5% seen once, with less than 8% in the top ten. The germline V gene has CDR1 SGHTA and CDR2 FQGNSA. Trimming removed 6 bases at V and 4 bases at J, with 16 bases between. The CDR3 is 14 amino acids.

The specimen was whole blood. This rearrangement joins TRBV7-2 to TRBJ2-7, with a possible D match to TRBD1 (6 bases). The TCR originated in an adult who was a healthcare worker with PCR-confirmed SARS-CoV-2 infection or an uninfected control (not recorded which). This chain's CDR3 is CASSRGRGGYEQYF. The CDR3 nucleotides are TGTGCCAGCAGTAGGGGCAGGGGTGGATACGAGCAGTACTTC.